There are many counts of the clone carrying this T cell receptor (beta chain). The CDR3 is 13 amino acids. The junction had 6 bases not matched to a gene; V was cut back by 10 bases and J by 5 bases. The germline V gene encodes CDR1 KGHDR and CDR2 SFDVKD. TCRdb re-analysed the RT-PCR reads in MiXCR, keeping a single row per CDR3 protein. The table lists about 680,000 distinct CDR3 sequences, 11% to 15% of them singletons, with around 3.3% in the top ten. The genes are TRBV24-1 and TRBJ2-5, with 10 bases matching TRBD2. The sequenced sample was memory CD4+ T cells from blood. The clonotype was recovered from a female donor in good health, serving as a healthy control. In DNA, the CDR3 is TGTGCCACAGGAACTAGCGGGGTGGAGACCCAGTACTTC. It encodes CATGTSGVETQYF.